This entry lists 20 T cell receptor beta chains sequenced from one sample in a study of cytomegalovirus exposure and HLA in healthy donors (dated by TCRdb to 2015 to 2018). The method behind the library was the immunoSEQ multiplex PCR assay. The multiplex PCR relied on a mix of 60 forward primers for TCR Vbeta segments and 13 reverse primers for TCR Jbeta segments. This immuneACCESS table, as held by TCRdb, lists in-frame sequences with V and J called but not all clones. Of the missing ones, under half trace to an unresolved V gene in checked studies; the others have no known cause. In this sample the table shows 150,000 or so clones, 78% of which occur a single time. 7% of the sample goes to the ten largest clones. The sample taken for sequencing was PBMCs. These receptors were collected from a woman in her 40s in good health and CMV-seropositive.

The genes are TRBV11-2 and TRBJ2-2; unclear D gene. Trimming shortened V by 0 bases and J by 1 base, and 6 bases separated the two germline ends. Germline values: CDR1 SGHAT, CDR2 FQNNGV. The length of the CDR3 is 15 residues. The CDR3 DNA follows: TGTGCCAGCAGCTTAGATCTCTGGAACACCGGGGAGCTGTTTTTT. Its protein product is CASSLDLWNTGELFF.

Here the CDR3 DNA reads TGTGCCTGGACAGGGTTCTCCGGGGCCAACGTCCTGACTTTC. Protein product: CAWTGFSGANVLTF. The J gene is TRBJ2-6, the V gene TRBV30, with D tentatively TRBD1 (5 bases). Trimming cost V 4 bases and J 4 bases, with 11 bases left between them. Germline values: CDR1 GTSNPN, CDR2 SVGIG (reference sequence). This CDR3 spans 14 amino acids.

This sequence joins TRBV6-9 and TRBJ1-1; 11 bases line up with TRBD1. CDR1 is MNHGY, CDR2 SVAAGI, per germline. The length of the CDR3 is 17 residues. After removal of 2 bases from V and 0 bases from J, the junction contained 5 bases not matched to a gene. The CDR3 DNA reads TGTGCCAGCAGTTATCCGGGACAGGGGGTCATGAACACTGAAGCTTTCTTT. This encodes CASSYPGQGVMNTEAFF.

This chain links TRBV5-8 with TRBJ2-5; 8 nucleotides agree with TRBD1. Germline V CDR1 and CDR2: SGHTS, YDEGEE. This CDR3 has 16 amino acids. The J segment lost 0 bases and the V segment lost 2 bases, leaving 6 bases of the junction unmatched. The CDR3 sequence is CASSFEGQDYQETQYF. As DNA, the CDR3 is TGTGCCAGCAGCTTCGAGGGACAGGACTACCAAGAGACCCAGTACTTC. The variable domain in full, with the rest retrieved from reference TRBV5-8 and TRBJ2-5, is EAGVTQSPTHLIKTRGQQATLRCSPISGHTSVYWYQQALGLGLQFLLWYDEGEERNRGNFPPRFSGRQFPNYSSELNVNALELEDSALYLCASSFEGQDYQETQYFGPGTRLLVL.

This clone has just a few counts. The chain recombines TRBV6-6 with TRBJ2-3, with D maybe TRBD2 (6 bases). CDR3 size: 14 residues. CDR1 and CDR2 (germline): MNHNY, SVGAGI (reference sequence). V lost 6 bases to trimming and J lost 11 bases, with 21 bases between them. The CDR3: CASSPRKAAEGQYF. The CDR3 DNA sequence: TGTGCCAGCAGCCCCCGCAAGGCCGCGGAGGGGCAGTATTTT.

There are a few counts of this clone. The chain employs TRBV4-2 and TRBJ2-1; 10 bases are shared with TRBD2. The V gene's germline CDR1 is LGHNA and CDR2 YNFKEQ. Losses at the gene ends were 3 bases for V and 5 bases for J; bases not matched to a gene: 7. CDR3 length equals 16 residues. The CDR3 bases are TGTGCCAGCAGCCATTCGGTAGCGGGGGGCCACAATGAGCAGTTCTTC. Amino acids: CASSHSVAGGHNEQFF.

This chain uses TRBV6-7 with TRBJ1-2; 7 bases fit TRBD1. TRBV6-7 is placed among ORFs of uncertain function. V lost 6 bases to trimming and J lost 6 bases; unmatched junction nucleotides: 7. CDR3 length equals 13 residues. The DNA of the CDR3 is TGTGCCAGCAGCGAGGGGGCGGCACATGGCTACACCTTC. It translates to CASSEGAAHGYTF.

This chain links TRBV21-1 with TRBJ1-5. TRBV21-1 is a pseudogene. The CDR3 is 17 amino acids. For the CDR3, the DNA is TGTGCCAGCAGCAAATCGTGGGCAAGGGAGTGCAATCAGCCCCAGCATTTT. This encodes CASSKSWARECNQPQHF.

V usage is TRBV7-9 and J usage is TRBJ2-1; 8 bases are shared with TRBD2. V lost 5 bases, J lost 7 bases, and 10 bases stayed unmatched. The CDR3 covers 15 residues. The germline gives CDR1 SEHNR, CDR2 FQNEAQ (reference sequence). For the CDR3, the DNA is TGTGCCAGCAGCCTCGCAAGCGGGGGTACGAATGAGCAGTTCTTC. It is translated as CASSLASGGTNEQFF.

The V and J genes are TRBV30 and TRBJ2-7; tentative D call: TRBD1 (6 bases). CDR1 and CDR2 (germline): GTSNPN, SVGIG (reference sequence). The CDR3 covers 14 residues. V was shortened by 3 bases and J by 6 bases, with 18 bases between the two germline ends. The DNA for the CDR3 is TGTGCCTGGAGCGCCGTGACCCAGGGGTCCGAGCAGTACTTC. Translating gives CAWSAVTQGSEQYF.

This rearrangement joins TRBV9 to TRBJ1-2; 8 bases are a match to TRBD1. Germline CDR1 SGDLS, CDR2 YYNGEE. The length of the CDR3 is 15 residues. V was pared by 4 bases and J by 7 bases, with 12 bases of the junction left unmatched. This CDR3 is CASSIAPGGRRGYTF. CDR3 DNA sequence: TGTGCCAGCAGCATAGCACCAGGGGGCAGACGTGGCTACACCTTC.

The V gene is TRBV5-1, the J gene TRBJ1-1, with 7 bases lining up with TRBD1. The length of the CDR3 is 16 residues. With V trimmed by 4 bases and J by 4 bases, 13 bases remained unmatched. The germline CDR1 and CDR2 sequences are SGHRS and YFSETQ. The CDR3 region has the DNA TGCGCCAGCAGCCTTATTCGACAGGGAATTTCCACTGAAGCTTTCTTT. Its translation: CASSLIRQGISTEAFF.

Turning to this clone: The same CDR3 is also encoded by other DNA sequences in this sample. The genes are TRBV6-1 and TRBJ1-1; perhaps TRBD1 as D (5 bases). This CDR3 has 15 amino acids. Trimming left V 2 bases short and J 1 base short, with 11 bases between. CDR1 is MNHNS, CDR2 SASEGT, per germline. The CDR3 spells CASSERGRGNTEAFF. The CDR3, as DNA: TGTGCCAGCAGTGAAAGGGGAAGAGGGAACACTGAAGCTTTCTTT.

This sequence joins TRBV7-9 and TRBJ2-7; TRBD2 is a possible D gene (7 bases). The ends were cut back, 3 bases at V and 0 bases at J, with 15 bases in the middle. CDR1 and CDR2 from the germline V gene are SEHNR and FQNEAQ (reference sequence). The CDR3 extends over 16 amino acids. CDR3: CASSFETGGFSYEQYF. In DNA form, the CDR3 reads TGTGCCAGCAGCTTCGAAACGGGGGGCTTCTCCTACGAGCAGTACTTC.

The chain recombines TRBV7-2 with TRBJ2-7, with TRBD2 matching over 9 bases. V shed 0 bases and J 7 bases; nucleotides not matched to a gene: 7. The CDR3 is made up of 15 amino acids. CDR1 and CDR2 from the germline V gene are SGHTA and FQGNSA. CDR3 region: CASSLAASGAWEQYF. As DNA, the CDR3 is TGTGCCAGCAGCTTAGCGGCTAGCGGGGCTTGGGAGCAGTACTTC. Full variable domain (rest looked up from reference TRBV7-2 and TRBJ2-7): GAGVSQSPSNKVTEKGKDVELRCDPISGHTALYWYRQSLGQGLEFLIYFQGNSAPDKSGLPSDRFSAERTGGSVSTLTIQRTQQEDSAVYLCASSLAASGAWEQYFGPGTRLTVT.

The chain joins TRBV4-1 to TRBJ1-2, with D possibly being TRBD1 (6 bases). Deletions cut 0 bases from V and 4 bases from J, with 9 bases between. CDR1 and CDR2 (germline): MGHRA, YSYEKL. This CDR3 has 14 amino acids. CDR3 nucleotide sequence: TGCGCCAGCAGCCAAGACAGGGGACCCTATGGCTACACCTTC. Translation: CASSQDRGPYGYTF.

The rearrangement joins TRBV5-6 to TRBJ1-2, with unresolved D. This CDR3 has 14 residues. Germline lookup yields CDR1 SGHDT and CDR2 YYEEEE. V was trimmed by 5 bases and J by 0 bases, leaving 11 bases between them. CDR3 coding DNA: TGTGCCAGCAGTAGAGGGTTAGCTAACTATGGCTACACCTTC. Translated, it gives CASSRGLANYGYTF. The variable domain in full, completed from reference TRBV5-6 and TRBJ1-2, reads DAGVTQSPTHLIKTRGQQVTLRCSPKSGHDTVSWYQQALGQGPQFIFQYYEEEERQRGNFPDRFSGHQFPNYSSELNVNALLLGDSALYLCASSRGLANYGYTFGSGTRLTVV.

This chain uses TRBV5-1 with TRBJ2-2; D possibly corresponds to TRBD1 (6 bases). The CDR3 is made up of 16 amino acids. Germline CDR1 SGHRS, CDR2 YFSETQ. The V and J ends lost 0 bases and 0 bases respectively, with 9 bases between them. CDR3 protein: CASSLAGTPNTGELFF. The DNA of the CDR3 is TGCGCCAGCAGCTTGGCCGGGACACCGAACACCGGGGAGCTGTTTTTT.

The chain combines TRBV4-2 with TRBJ2-3, with TRBD2 as a possible D gene (7 bases). Per germline, CDR1 LGHNA and CDR2 YNFKEQ. The CDR3 sequence is 16 residues long. Trimming cost V 1 base and J 6 bases, with 17 bases left between them. The CDR3 spells CASSQAEGGPYDTQYF. The CDR3 DNA reads as TGTGCCAGCAGCCAAGCTGAGGGGGGGCCGTACGATACGCAGTATTTT.

This chain uses TRBV28 with TRBJ1-6; 8 nucleotides match TRBD1. J gave up 10 bases and V 5 bases, and 7 bases lay outside the gene matches. Germline V gives CDR1 MDHEN, CDR2 SYDVKM. The CDR3 length is 14 residues. In DNA form, the CDR3 reads TGTGCCAGCAGTCGACAGGGGATCTGGTCACCCCTCCACTTT. This codes for CASSRQGIWSPLHF.